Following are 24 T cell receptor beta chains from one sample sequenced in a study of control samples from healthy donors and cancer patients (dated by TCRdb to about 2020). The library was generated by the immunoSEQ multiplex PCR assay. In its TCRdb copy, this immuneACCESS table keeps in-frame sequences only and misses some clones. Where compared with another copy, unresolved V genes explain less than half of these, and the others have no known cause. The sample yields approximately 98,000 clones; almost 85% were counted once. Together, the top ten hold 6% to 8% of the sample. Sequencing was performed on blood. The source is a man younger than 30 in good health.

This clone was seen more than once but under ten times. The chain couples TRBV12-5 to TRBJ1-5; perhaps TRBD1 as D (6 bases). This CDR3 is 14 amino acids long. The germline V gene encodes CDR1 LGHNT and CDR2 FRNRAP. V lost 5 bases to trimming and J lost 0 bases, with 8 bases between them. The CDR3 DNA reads TGTGCTAGTGGTGTACAGGGTAGCAATCAGCCCCAGCATTTT. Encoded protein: CASGVQGSNQPQHF.

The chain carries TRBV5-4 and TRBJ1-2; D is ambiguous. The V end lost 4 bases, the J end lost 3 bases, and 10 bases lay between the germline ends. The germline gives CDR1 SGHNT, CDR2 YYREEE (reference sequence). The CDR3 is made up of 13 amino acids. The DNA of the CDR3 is TGTGCCAGCAGCACAGACGGACACTATGGCTACACCTTC. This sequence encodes CASSTDGHYGYTF.

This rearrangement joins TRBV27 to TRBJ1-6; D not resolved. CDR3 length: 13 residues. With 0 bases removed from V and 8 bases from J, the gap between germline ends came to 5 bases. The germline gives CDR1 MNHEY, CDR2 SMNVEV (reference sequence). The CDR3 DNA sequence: TGTGCCAGCAGTTTATCGAGGGATTCACCCCTCCACTTT. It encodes CASSLSRDSPLHF.

The CDR3 nucleotides read TGTGCCAGCAGCTTGGGACAGGACTACTCCTACAATGAGCAGTTCTTC. Protein sequence: CASSLGQDYSYNEQFF. This rearrangement joins TRBV5-8 to TRBJ2-1; tentatively, D is TRBD1 or TRBD2 (6 bases each). The germline V and J ends were trimmed by 0 bases and 0 bases, with 10 bases remaining between them. The CDR3 has 16 amino acids. The germline gives CDR1 SGHTS, CDR2 YDEGEE.

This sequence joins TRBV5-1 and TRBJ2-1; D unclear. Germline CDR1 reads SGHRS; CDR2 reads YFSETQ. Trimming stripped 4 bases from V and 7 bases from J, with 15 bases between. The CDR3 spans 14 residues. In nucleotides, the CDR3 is TGCGCCAGCAGCCCTAGTTCATCTGGGAATGAGCAGTTCTTC. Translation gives CASSPSSSGNEQFF.

CDR3 region: CASGAGQFSGNTIYF. The CDR3, as DNA: TGTGCCAGCGGCGCGGGACAGTTCTCTGGAAACACCATATATTTT. This chain uses TRBV6-5 with TRBJ1-3; 7 bases align to TRBD1. The CDR3 has 15 amino acids. The V gene's germline CDR1 is MNHEY and CDR2 SVGAGI. V lost 8 bases, J lost 0 bases, and 7 bases stayed unmatched.

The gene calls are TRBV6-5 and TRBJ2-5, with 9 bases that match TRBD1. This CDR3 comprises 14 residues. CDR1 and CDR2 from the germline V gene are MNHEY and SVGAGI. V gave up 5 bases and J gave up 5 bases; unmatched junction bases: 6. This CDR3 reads CASSPQGAAETQYF. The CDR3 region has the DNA TGTGCCAGCAGTCCACAGGGGGCCGCGGAGACCCAGTACTTC.

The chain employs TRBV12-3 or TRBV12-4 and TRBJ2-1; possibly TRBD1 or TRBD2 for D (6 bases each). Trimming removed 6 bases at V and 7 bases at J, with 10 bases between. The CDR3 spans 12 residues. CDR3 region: CASRKGGNEQFF. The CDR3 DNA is TGTGCCAGCAGAAAAGGGGGGAATGAGCAGTTCTTC.

The CDR3 nucleotides are TGCGCCAGCAGCCTGGGGACAGGGTTACCCACAGATACGCAGTATTTT. Its translation: CASSLGTGLPTDTQYF. This chain connects TRBV4-1 to TRBJ2-3; 9 bases line up with TRBD1. Germline V gene data show CDR1 as MGHRA and CDR2 as YSYEKL. The J segment lost 2 bases and the V segment lost 4 bases, leaving 7 bases of the junction unmatched. The CDR3 is made up of 16 amino acids.

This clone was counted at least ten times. The CDR3 DNA is TGTGCCAGCTCGGGCAGGGAGAATCAGCCCCAGCATTTT. Protein product: CASSGRENQPQHF. This chain joins TRBV2 and TRBJ1-5; TRBD1 is a possible D gene (5 bases). Looked up from germline, CDR1 is SNHLY and CDR2 is FYNNEI. V lost 8 bases, J lost 4 bases, and 12 bases lay in between. This CDR3 contains 13 residues.

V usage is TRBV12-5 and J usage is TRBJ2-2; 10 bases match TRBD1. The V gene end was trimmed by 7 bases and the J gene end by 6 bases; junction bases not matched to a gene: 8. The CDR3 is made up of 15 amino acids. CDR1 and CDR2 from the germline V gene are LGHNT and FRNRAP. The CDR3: CASARTGGIAGELFF. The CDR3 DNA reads TGTGCTAGTGCCCGGACAGGGGGAATCGCCGGGGAGCTGTTTTTT.

The CDR3 nucleotides read TGTGCCAGCAGCGGGACAGGGGGAGCCTATGGCTACACCTTC. It yields the protein CASSGTGGAYGYTF. The J gene is TRBJ1-2, the V gene TRBV7-9; 11 nucleotides match TRBD1. The V and J ends lost 5 bases and 4 bases, in that order; junction bases with no gene match: 3. The CDR3 has 14 residues. Germline loops: CDR1 SEHNR, CDR2 FQNEAQ (reference sequence). The complete variable domain, with remaining parts taken from reference TRBV7-9 and TRBJ1-2, reads DTGVSQNPRHKITKRGQNVTFRCDPISEHNRLYWYRQTLGQGPEFLTYFQNEAQLEKSRLLSDRFSAERPKGSFSTLEIQRTEQGDSAMYLCASSGTGGAYGYTFGSGTRLTVV.

For the CDR3, the DNA is TGTGCCAGTAGTTTCCGGGACAGGGATCAGCCCCAGCATTTT. Protein: CASSFRDRDQPQHF. The chain carries TRBV19 and TRBJ1-5; the match to TRBD1 covers 9 bases. Germline lookup yields CDR1 LNHDA and CDR2 SQIVND (reference sequence). The length of the CDR3 is 14 residues. V dropped 5 bases and J dropped 5; count of bases not matched to a gene: 4.

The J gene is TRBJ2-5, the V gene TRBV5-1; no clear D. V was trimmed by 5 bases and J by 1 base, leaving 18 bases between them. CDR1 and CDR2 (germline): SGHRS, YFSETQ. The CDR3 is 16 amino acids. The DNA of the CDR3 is TGCGCCAGCAGTTCGGTCGCCGCCCAAACCCAAGAGACCCAGTACTTC. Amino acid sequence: CASSSVAAQTQETQYF.

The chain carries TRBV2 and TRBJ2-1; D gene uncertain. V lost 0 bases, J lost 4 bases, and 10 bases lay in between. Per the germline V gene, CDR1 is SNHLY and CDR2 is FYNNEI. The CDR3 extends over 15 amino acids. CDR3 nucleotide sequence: TGTGCCAGCAGTGAAGCGGTACAGATTTACAATGAGCAGTTCTTC. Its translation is CASSEAVQIYNEQFF.

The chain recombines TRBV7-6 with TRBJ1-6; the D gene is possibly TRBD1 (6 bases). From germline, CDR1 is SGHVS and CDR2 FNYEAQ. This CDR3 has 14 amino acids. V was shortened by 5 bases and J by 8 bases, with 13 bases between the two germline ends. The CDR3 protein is CASSPTGTYSPLHF. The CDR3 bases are TGTGCCAGCAGCCCGACCGGGACATATTCACCCCTCCACTTT.

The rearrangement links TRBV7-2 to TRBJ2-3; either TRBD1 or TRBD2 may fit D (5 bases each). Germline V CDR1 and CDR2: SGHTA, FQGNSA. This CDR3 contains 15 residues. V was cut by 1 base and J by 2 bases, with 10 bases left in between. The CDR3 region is CASSLGGVYTDTQYF. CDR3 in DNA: TGTGCCAGCAGCTTAGGAGGGGTTTACACAGATACGCAGTATTTT.

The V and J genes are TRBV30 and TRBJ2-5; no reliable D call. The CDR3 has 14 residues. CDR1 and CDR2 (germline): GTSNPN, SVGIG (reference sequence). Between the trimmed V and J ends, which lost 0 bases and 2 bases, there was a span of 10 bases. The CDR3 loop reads CAWSVRTRQETQYF. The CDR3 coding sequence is TGTGCCTGGAGTGTACGGACCCGACAAGAGACCCAGTACTTC. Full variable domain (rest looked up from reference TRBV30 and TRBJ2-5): SQTIHQWPATLVQPVGSPLSLECTVEGTSNPNLYWYRQAAGRGLQLLFYSVGIGQISSEVPQNLSASRPQDRQFILSSKKLLLSDSGFYLCAWSVRTRQETQYFGPGTRLLVL.

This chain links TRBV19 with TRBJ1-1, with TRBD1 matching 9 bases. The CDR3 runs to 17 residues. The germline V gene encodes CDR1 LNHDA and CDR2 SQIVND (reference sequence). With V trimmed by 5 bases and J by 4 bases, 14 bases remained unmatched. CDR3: CASSPGTGWRSGTEAFF. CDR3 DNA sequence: TGTGCCAGTAGTCCCGGGACAGGGTGGCGATCCGGCACTGAAGCTTTCTTT.

The CDR3, as DNA: TGTGCCAGCAGCTTACGGGGGAACTATGGCTACACCTTC. Its protein is CASSLRGNYGYTF. The V and J genes are TRBV5-6 and TRBJ1-2; D is possibly TRBD1 (5 bases). Germline V gives CDR1 SGHDT, CDR2 YYEEEE. Trimming removed 2 bases from V and 2 bases from J, with 7 bases in between. The CDR3 extends over 13 amino acids.

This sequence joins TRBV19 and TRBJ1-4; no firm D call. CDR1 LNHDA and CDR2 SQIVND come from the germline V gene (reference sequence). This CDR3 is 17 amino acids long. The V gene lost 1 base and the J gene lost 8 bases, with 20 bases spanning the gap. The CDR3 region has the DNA TGTGCCAGTAGTATAGGAGGTCCGTCAAAATTGGGAGAAAAACTGTTTTTT. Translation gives CASSIGGPSKLGEKLFF. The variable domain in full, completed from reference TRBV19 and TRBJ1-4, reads DGGITQSPKYLFRKEGQNVTLSCEQNLNHDAMYWYRQDPGQGLRLIYYSQIVNDFQKGDIAEGYSVSREKKESFPLTVTSAQKNPTAFYLCASSIGGPSKLGEKLFFGSGTQLSVL.

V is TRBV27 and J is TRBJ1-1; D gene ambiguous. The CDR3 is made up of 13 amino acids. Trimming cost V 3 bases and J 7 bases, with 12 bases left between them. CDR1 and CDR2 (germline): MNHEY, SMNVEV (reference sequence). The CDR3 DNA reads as TGTGCCAGCAGTTTCATGGAATGGGGTGAAGCTTTCTTT. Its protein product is CASSFMEWGEAFF.

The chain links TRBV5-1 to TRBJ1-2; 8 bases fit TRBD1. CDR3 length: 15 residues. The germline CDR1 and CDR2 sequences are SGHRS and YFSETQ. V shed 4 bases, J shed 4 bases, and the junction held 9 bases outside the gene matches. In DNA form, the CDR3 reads TGCGCCAGCAGCCCGGCGGGACAGGTGCCCTATGGCTACACCTTC. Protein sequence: CASSPAGQVPYGYTF.

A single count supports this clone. DNA of the CDR3: TGTGCCACCCCGACAGGCTCTGGAAACACCATATATTTT. Amino acid sequence: CATPTGSGNTIYF. V is TRBV25-1 and J is TRBJ1-3; perhaps TRBD1 as D (6 bases). Trimming pared 10 bases from V and 0 bases from J, leaving 10 bases between. The CDR3 is 13 residues long. Germline V lookup: CDR1 MGHDK, CDR2 SYGVNS.